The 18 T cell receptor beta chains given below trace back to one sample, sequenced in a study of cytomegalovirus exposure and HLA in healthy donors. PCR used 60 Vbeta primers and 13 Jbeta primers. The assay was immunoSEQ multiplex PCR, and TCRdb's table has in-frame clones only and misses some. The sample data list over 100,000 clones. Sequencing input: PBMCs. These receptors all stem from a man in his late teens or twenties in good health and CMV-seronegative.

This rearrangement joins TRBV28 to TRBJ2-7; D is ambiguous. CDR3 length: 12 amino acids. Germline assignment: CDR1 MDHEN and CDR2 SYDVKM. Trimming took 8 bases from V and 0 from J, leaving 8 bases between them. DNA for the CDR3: TGTGCCAGCCGAAGGAGCTCCTACGAGCAGTACTTC. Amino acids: CASRRSSYEQYF.

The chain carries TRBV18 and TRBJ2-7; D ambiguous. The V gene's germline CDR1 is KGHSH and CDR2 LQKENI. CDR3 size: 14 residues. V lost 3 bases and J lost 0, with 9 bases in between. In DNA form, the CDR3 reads TGTGCCAGCTCACCGTACGGGTTCTCCTACGAGCAGTACTTC. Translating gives CASSPYGFSYEQYF.

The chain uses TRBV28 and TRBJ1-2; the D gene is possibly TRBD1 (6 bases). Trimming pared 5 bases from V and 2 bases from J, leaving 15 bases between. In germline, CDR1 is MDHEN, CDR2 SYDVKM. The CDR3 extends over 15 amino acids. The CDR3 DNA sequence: TGTGCCAGCAGTGGGTTCCAGGGGCAGAACTATGGCTACACCTTC. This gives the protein CASSGFQGQNYGYTF.

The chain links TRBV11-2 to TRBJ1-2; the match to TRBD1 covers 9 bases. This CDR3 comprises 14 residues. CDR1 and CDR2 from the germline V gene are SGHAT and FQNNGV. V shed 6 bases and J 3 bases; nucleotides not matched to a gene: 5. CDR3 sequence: CASSPDRGDYGYTF. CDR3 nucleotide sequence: TGTGCCAGCAGTCCGGACAGGGGAGACTATGGCTACACCTTC.

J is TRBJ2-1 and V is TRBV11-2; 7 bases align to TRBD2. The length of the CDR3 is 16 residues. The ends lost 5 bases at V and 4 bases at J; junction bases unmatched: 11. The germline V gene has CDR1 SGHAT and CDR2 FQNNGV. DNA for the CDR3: TGTGCCAGCAGCGCATACGGGACTACACTTTACAATGAGCAGTTCTTC. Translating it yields CASSAYGTTLYNEQFF.

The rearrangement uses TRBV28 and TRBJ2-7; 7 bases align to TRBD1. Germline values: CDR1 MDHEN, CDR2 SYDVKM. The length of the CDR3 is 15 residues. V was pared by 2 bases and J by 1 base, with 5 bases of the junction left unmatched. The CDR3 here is CASSLGTVLSYEQYF. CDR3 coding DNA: TGTGCCAGCAGTTTAGGGACAGTGTTATCCTACGAGCAGTACTTC. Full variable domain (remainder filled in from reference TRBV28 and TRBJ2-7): DVKVTQSSRYLVKRTGEKVFLECVQDMDHENMFWYRQDPGLGLRLIYFSYDVKMKEKGDIPEGYSVSREKKERFSLILESASTNQTSMYLCASSLGTVLSYEQYFGPGTRLTVT.

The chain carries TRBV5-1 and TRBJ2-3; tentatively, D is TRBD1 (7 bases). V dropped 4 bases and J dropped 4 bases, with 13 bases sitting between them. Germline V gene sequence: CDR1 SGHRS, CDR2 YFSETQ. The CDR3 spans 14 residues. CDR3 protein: CASSPEGAPDTQYF. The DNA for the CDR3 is TGCGCCAGCAGCCCGGAGGGGGCCCCAGATACGCAGTATTTT.

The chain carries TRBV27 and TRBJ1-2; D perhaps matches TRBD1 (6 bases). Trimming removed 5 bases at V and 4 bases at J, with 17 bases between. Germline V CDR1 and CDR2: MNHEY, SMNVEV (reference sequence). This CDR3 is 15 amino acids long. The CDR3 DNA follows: TGTGCCAGCAGTCCCCAGGACAGACTAATCTATGGCTACACCTTC. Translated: CASSPQDRLIYGYTF.

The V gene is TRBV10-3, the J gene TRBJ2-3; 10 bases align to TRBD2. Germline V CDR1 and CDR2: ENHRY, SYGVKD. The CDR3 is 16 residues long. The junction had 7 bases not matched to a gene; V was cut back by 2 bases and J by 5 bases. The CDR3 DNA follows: TGTGCCATCAGTGAGAGAGCGGGGGGGCGGAGAGATACGCAGTATTTT. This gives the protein CAISERAGGRRDTQYF.

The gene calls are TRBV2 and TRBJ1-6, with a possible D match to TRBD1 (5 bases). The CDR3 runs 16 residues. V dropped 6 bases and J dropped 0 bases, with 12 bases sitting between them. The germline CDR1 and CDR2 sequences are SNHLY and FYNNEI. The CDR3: CASRLTASSYNSPLHF. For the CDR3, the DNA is TGTGCCAGCAGACTGACAGCGAGCTCCTATAATTCACCCCTCCACTTT.

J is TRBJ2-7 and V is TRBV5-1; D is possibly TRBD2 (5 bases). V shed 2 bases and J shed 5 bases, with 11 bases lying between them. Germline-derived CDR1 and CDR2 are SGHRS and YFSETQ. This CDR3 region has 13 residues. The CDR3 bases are TGCGCCAGCAGCTTCGAGGGAAAAAACGAGCAGTACTTC. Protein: CASSFEGKNEQYF. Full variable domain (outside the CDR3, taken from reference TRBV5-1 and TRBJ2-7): KAGVTQTPRYLIKTRGQQVTLSCSPISGHRSVSWYQQTPGQGLQFLFEYFSETQRNKGNFPGRFSGRQFSNSRSEMNVSTLELGDSALYLCASSFEGKNEQYFGPGTRLTVT.

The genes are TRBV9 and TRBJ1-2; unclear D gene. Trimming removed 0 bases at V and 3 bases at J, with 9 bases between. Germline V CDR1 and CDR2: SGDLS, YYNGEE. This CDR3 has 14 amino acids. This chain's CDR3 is CASSVAQADYGYTF. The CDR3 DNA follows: TGTGCCAGCAGCGTAGCTCAGGCAGACTATGGCTACACCTTC.

CDR3 in DNA: TGTGCCATCAGTGGGGTTAGCGGGGTCACCGGGGAGCTGTTTTTT. Its translation is CAISGVSGVTGELFF. This chain uses TRBV10-3 with TRBJ2-2; 8 bases are shared with TRBD2. The CDR3 runs 15 residues. The junction had 5 bases not matched to a gene; V was cut back by 4 bases and J by 4 bases. Germline assignment: CDR1 ENHRY and CDR2 SYGVKD.

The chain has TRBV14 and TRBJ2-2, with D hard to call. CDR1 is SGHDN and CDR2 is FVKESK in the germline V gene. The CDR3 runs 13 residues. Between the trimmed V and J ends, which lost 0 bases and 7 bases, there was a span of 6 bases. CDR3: CASSQDLVGELFF. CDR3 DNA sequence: TGTGCCAGCAGCCAAGATCTAGTCGGGGAGCTGTTTTTT.

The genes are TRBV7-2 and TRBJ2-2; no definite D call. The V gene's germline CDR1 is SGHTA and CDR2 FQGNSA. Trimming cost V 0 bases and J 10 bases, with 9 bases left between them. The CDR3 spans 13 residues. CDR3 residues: CASSLAHLEELFF. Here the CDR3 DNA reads TGTGCCAGCAGCTTAGCGCATCTAGAGGAGCTGTTTTTT. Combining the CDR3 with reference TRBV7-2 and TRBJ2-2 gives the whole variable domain GAGVSQSPSNKVTEKGKDVELRCDPISGHTALYWYRQSLGQGLEFLIYFQGNSAPDKSGLPSDRFSAERTGGSVSTLTIQRTQQEDSAVYLCASSLAHLEELFFGEGSRLTVL.

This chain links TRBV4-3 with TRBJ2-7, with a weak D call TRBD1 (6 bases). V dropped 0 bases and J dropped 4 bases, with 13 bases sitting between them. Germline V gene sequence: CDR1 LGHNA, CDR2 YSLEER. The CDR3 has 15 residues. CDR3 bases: TGCGCCAGCAGCCAAGAGACAGGAACTGGGTACGAGCAGTACTTC. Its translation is CASSQETGTGYEQYF.

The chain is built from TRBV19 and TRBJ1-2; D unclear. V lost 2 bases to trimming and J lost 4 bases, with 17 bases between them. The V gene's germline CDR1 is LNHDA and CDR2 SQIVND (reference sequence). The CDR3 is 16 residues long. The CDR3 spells CASSINKGLSAYGYTF. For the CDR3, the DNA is TGTGCCAGTAGTATAAATAAAGGACTATCTGCCTATGGCTACACCTTC.

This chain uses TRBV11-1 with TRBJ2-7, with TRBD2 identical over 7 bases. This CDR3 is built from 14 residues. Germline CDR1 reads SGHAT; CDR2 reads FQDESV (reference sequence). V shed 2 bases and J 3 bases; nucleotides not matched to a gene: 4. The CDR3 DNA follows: TGTGCCAGCAGCTTAAACGGACTAGTCTACGAGCAGTACTTC. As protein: CASSLNGLVYEQYF.